This T cell receptor (beta chain) was sequenced for a study of beta chain features in type 1 diabetes. Study-level background: Sorted cell examination encompassed 100,000,000 or so cells across all samples.

One heparinised draw, averaging roughly 110 mL, was taken per donor. Since all of the isolated RNA was reverse transcribed, expressed TCRB transcripts were what got sequenced. Sequenced by immunoSEQ multiplex PCR; TCRdb stores in-frame clones only, minus some. The sample carries 300,000 to 400,000 clones, roughly 14% recorded once. Germline CDR1 is SGHNT and CDR2 is YYREEE (reference sequence). After removal of 4 bases from V and 5 bases from J, the junction contained 8 bases not matched to a gene. The CDR3 consists of 15 residues. This clone was observed a handful of times. Its target is not known. Study results and caveats: An over-representation of cells with high TCR expression could result from cDNA sequencing. Among all four CD4+ subsets, Type 1 diabetes patients had TCRB CDR3s that were moderately but significantly shorter.

The sequenced sample was naive CD4+ T cells from blood. The receptor was isolated from a woman aged 18 to 35 with type 1 diabetes. This rearrangement joins TRBV5-4 to TRBJ1-1; TRBD1 aligns across 10 bases. The CDR3 region has the DNA TGTGCCAGCAGCCGCTGGACAGGGGGTAGTACTGAAGCTTTCTTT. It is translated as CASSRWTGGSTEAFF.